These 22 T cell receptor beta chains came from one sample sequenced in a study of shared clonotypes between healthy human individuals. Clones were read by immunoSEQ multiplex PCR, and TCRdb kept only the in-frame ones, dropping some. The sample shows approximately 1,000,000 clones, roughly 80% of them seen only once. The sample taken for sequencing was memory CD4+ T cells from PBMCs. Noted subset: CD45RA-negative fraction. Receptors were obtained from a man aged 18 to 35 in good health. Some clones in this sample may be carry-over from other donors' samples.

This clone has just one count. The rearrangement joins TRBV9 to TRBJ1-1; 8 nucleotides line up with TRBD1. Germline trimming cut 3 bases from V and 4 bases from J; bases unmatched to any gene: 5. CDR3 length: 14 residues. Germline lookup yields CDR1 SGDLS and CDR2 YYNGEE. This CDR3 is CASSATGEATEAFF. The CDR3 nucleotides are TGTGCCAGCAGCGCGACAGGGGAGGCCACTGAAGCTTTCTTT.

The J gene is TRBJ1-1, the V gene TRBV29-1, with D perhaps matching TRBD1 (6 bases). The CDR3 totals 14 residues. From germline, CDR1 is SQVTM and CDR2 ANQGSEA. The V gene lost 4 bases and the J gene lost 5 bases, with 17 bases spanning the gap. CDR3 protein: CSVGFRGGRTEAFF. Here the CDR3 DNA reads TGCAGCGTTGGATTCAGGGGCGGTAGAACTGAAGCTTTCTTT.

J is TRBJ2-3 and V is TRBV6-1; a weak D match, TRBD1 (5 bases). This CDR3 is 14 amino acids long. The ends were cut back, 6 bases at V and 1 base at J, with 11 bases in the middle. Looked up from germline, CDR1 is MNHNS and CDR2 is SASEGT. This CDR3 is CASRDKLGTDTQYF. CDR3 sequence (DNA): TGTGCCAGCAGGGACAAACTGGGCACAGATACGCAGTATTTT.

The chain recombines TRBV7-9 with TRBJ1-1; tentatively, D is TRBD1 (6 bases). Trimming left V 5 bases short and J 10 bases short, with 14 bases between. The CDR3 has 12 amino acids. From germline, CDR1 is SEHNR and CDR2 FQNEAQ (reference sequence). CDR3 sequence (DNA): TGTGCCAGCAGCGCCAACAGGGCTCGAGCTTTCTTT. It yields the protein CASSANRARAFF.

This CDR3 is CASSLVPRGDTGELFF. The CDR3 coding sequence is TGTGCCAGCAGTTTGGTTCCGAGGGGGGACACCGGGGAGCTGTTTTTT. This chain uses TRBV27 with TRBJ2-2; D is perhaps TRBD1 or TRBD2 (6 bases each). V was trimmed by 3 bases and J by 3 bases, leaving 14 bases between them. Germline V gives CDR1 MNHEY, CDR2 SMNVEV (reference sequence). This CDR3 is built from 16 residues.

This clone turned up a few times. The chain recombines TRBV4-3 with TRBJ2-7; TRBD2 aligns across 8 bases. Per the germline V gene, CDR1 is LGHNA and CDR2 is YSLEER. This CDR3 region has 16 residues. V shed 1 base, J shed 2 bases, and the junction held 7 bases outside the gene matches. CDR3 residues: CASSQVPSGGPYEQYF. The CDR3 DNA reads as TGCGCCAGCAGCCAAGTCCCCAGCGGGGGTCCCTACGAGCAGTACTTC.

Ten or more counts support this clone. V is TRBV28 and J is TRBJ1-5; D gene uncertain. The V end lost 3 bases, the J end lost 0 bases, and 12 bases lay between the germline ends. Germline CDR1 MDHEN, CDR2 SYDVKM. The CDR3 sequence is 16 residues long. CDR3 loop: CASSLGSFYSNQPQHF. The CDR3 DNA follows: TGTGCCAGCAGTTTGGGGTCCTTCTATAGCAATCAGCCCCAGCATTTT.

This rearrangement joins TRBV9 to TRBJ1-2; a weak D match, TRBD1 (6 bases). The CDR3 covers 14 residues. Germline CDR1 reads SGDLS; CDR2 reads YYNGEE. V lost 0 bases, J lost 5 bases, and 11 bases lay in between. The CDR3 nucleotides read TGTGCCAGCAGCGTAGCGGGACAACTATATGGCTACACCTTC. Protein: CASSVAGQLYGYTF.

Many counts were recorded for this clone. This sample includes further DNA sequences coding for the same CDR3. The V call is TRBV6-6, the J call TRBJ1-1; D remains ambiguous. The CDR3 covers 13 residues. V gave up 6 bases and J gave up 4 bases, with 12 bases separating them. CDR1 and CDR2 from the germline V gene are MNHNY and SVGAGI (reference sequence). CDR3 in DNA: TGTGCCAGCAGCTTCAACGGAGGCACTGAAGCTTTCTTT. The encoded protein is CASSFNGGTEAFF.

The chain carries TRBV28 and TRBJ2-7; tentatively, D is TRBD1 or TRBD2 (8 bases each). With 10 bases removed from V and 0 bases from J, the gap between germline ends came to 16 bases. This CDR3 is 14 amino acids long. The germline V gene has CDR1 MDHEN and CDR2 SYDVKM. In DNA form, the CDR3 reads TGTGCCACCTTAGCGGGACAGGCCTCCTACGAGCAGTACTTC. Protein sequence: CATLAGQASYEQYF.

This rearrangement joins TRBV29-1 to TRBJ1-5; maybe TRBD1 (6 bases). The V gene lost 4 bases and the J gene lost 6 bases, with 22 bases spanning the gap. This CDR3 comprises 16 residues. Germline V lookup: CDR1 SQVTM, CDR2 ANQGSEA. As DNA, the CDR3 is TGCAGCGTTGTATTTGGTATAGGGGGGGTTACTCAGCCCCAGCATTTT. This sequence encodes CSVVFGIGGVTQPQHF.

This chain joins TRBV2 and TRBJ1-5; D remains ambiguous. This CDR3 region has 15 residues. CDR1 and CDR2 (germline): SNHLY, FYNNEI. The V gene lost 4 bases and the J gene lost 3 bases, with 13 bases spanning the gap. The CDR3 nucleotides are TGTGCCAGCAGTGGGGAGATAAGCCTCAATCAGCCCCAGCATTTT. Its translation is CASSGEISLNQPQHF.

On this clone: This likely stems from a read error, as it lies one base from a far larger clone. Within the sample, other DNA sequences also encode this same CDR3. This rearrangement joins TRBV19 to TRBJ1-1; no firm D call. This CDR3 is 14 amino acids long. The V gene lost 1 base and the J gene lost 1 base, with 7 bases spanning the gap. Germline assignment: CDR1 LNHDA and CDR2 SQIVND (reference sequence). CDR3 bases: TGTGCCAGTAGTATAGGCCGGGGGAACACTGAAGCTTTCTTT. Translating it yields CASSIGRGNTEAFF.

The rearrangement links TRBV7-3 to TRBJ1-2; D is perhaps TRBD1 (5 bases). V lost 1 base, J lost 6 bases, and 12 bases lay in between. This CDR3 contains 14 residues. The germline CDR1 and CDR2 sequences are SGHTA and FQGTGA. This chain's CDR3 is CASSLNPRGDGYTF. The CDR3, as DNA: TGTGCCAGCAGCTTAAATCCGAGGGGCGATGGCTACACCTTC.

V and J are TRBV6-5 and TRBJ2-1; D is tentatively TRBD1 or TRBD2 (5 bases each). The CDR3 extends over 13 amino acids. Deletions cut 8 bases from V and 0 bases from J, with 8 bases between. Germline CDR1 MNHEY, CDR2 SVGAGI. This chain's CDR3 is CASAGSSYNEQFF. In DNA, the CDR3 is TGTGCCAGCGCAGGGAGCTCCTACAATGAGCAGTTCTTC.

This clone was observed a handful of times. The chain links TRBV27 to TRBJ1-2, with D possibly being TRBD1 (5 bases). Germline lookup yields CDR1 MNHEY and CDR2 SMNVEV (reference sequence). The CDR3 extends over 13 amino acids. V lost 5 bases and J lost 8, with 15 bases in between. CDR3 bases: TGTGCCAGCAGTGAGACGTGGAGGGGCGGCTACACCTTC. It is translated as CASSETWRGGYTF.

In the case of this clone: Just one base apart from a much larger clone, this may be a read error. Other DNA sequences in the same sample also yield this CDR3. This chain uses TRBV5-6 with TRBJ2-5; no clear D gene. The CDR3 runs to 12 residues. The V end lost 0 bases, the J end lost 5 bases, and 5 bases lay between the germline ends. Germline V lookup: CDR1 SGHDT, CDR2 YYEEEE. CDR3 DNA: TGTGCCAGCAGCTTGGCCGGGGAGACCCAGTACTTC. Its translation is CASSLAGETQYF.

The CDR3 DNA is TGCGCCAGCAGCCAAGATGGGGGGCAGGCGAGGAACTATGGCTACACCTTC. Translation gives CASSQDGGQARNYGYTF. The rearrangement links TRBV4-1 to TRBJ1-2; a possible D gene is TRBD1 (6 bases). In germline, CDR1 is MGHRA, CDR2 YSYEKL. The V end lost 0 bases, the J end lost 2 bases, and 16 bases lay between the germline ends. This CDR3 has 17 amino acids.

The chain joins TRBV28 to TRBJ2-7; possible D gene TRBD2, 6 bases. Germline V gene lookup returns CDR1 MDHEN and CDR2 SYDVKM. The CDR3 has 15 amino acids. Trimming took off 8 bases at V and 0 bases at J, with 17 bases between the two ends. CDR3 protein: CASGSTGTPSYEQYF. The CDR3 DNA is TGTGCCAGCGGGTCAACCGGGACTCCCTCCTACGAGCAGTACTTC.

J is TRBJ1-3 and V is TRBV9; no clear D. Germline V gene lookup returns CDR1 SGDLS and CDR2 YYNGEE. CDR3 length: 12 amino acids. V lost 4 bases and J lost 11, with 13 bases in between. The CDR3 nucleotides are TGTGCCAGCAGCACCGCCTCTGACCCCATATATTTT. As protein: CASSTASDPIYF.

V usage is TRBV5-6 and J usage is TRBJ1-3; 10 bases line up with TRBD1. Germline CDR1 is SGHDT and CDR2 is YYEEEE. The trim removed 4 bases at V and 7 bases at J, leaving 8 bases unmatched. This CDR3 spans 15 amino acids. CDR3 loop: CASSLRTGGRNTIYF. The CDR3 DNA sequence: TGTGCCAGCAGCCTTCGGACAGGGGGAAGGAACACCATATATTTT.

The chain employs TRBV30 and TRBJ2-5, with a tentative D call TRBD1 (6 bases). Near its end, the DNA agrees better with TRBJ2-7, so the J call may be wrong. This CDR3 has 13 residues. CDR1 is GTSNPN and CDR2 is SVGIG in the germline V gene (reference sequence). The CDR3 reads CAWSVDRHYEQYF. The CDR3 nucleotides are TGTGCCTGGAGTGTGGACAGACACTACGAGCAGTACTTC.